This T cell receptor beta chain was sequenced in a study of CD8 T cells in ankylosing spondylitis. Study-level findings and limits: Earlier authors reported some of these motif variants in reactive arthritis synovial fluid and blood.

Trimming at V came to 10 bases and at J to 6 bases, leaving 8 bases not matched to a gene. The CDR3 length is 12 residues. The germline V gene encodes CDR1 ENHRY and CDR2 SYGVKD. As for this clonotype: Antigen specificity is unknown.

Quantitative 5'-RACE with molecular barcodes generated TCR beta libraries. Each CDR3 protein is one row after TCRdb ran MiXCR on the 5' RACE reads. The table has around 280,000 distinct CDR3 sequences, roughly 20% seen once. The clonotype comes from a male donor with ankylosing spondylitis or in good health (not recorded which). The genes are TRBV10-3 and TRBJ2-7, with 8 bases aligning to TRBD2. The sequenced material came from blood, either unsorted or a sorted T cell fraction (not recorded which). CDR3 DNA: TGTGCCACCCAAGGGCGGGAGGCCGAGCAGTACGTC. Protein sequence: CATQGREAEQYV.